This T cell receptor (beta chain) comes out of a study of technical replicates of blood from a few donors. Profiling relied on immunoSEQ multiplex PCR, and the TCRdb table lists in-frame clones only, not all of them. The sample shows tens of thousands of clones, more than 90% of them seen only once. CDR1 and CDR2 from the germline V gene are MGHRA and YSYEKL. The junction had 7 bases not matched to a gene; V was cut back by 0 bases and J by 3 bases. This CDR3 is built from 18 residues. This receptor was obtained from a human donor in good health. Some clones in this sample may be carry-over from other donors' samples. The sequenced sample consisted of T cells isolated from PBMCs. The V gene is TRBV4-1, the J gene TRBJ2-7; TRBD2 aligns across 14 bases. The chain's CDR3 is CASSQDRLAGGPGYEQYF. CDR3 bases: TGCGCCAGCAGCCAAGATCGACTAGCGGGAGGGCCCGGCTACGAGCAGTACTTC.